This entry features one T cell receptor beta chain sequence. Germline CDR1 is SGHTA and CDR2 is FQGNSA. The CDR3 is 18 amino acids. Trimming stripped 0 bases from V and 7 bases from J, with 19 bases between. Data came from immunoSEQ multiplex PCR; TCRdb stores just in-frame clones and leaves some out. Here the sample spans some 62,000 clones, around 87% being singletons. This sample is part of a study of technical replicates of blood from several donors. The sample consisted of PBMCs. The genes are TRBV7-2 and TRBJ1-6; D perhaps matches TRBD1 (5 bases). This clonotype was obtained from a human donor in good health. Some clones in this sample may be carry-over from other donors' samples. In nucleotides, the CDR3 is TGTGCCAGCAGCTTAGCAGGGGTTATGGGCTTCGAGAATTCACCCCTCCACTTT. This translates into CASSLAGVMGFENSPLHF.